This T cell receptor beta chain was identified during a study of blood T cell repertoires in COVID-19. As originally analysed: Estimates of nucleated cell counts were drawn from the amplification of reference gene primers. Sequencing was performed with immunoSEQ multiplex PCR; in TCRdb, only in-frame clones are kept and a portion is missing. The V and J calls and clone size were taken over from that table, and D and trimming were inferred from the DNA. The data show about 190,000 clones, about 88% seen once. Trimming pared 5 bases from V and 6 bases from J, leaving 17 bases between. Germline-derived CDR1 and CDR2 are SGHAT and FQNNGV. This CDR3 has 15 amino acids.

The chain combines TRBV11-2 with TRBJ1-5, with a weak D call TRBD1 (6 bases). Material: peripheral blood. The origin of this receptor is a woman in her 30s with active or convalescent COVID-19. DNA for the CDR3: TGTGCCAGCAGCCCAGGGGCAGGGGAAGGTCAGCCCCAGCATTTT. This codes for CASSPGAGEGQPQHF.